A selection of T cell receptor beta chains follows, all from one sample in a study of blood T cell repertoires in COVID-19. Clones were read by immunoSEQ multiplex PCR, and TCRdb kept only the in-frame ones, dropping some. The sample has just over 250,000 clones; less than 90% are singletons. The sample was peripheral blood. These receptors originate from a man between 60 and 75 years old who had recovered from COVID-19. CDR3s include the opening cysteine and the closing phenylalanine or tryptophan. A D gene is named only where the DNA matches it firmly. Part of the rows lack a size; the others show once, few, many or a class for expanded clones.

CDR3nt: TGTGCCAGCAGTCGACAGGGGGCTAGTCAGCCCCAGCATTTT; CDR3aa: CASSRQGASQPQHF; len: 14; j_gene: TRBJ1-5; abundance: once; v_gene: TRBV6-5; d_gene: TRBD1
CDR3nt: TGTGCCAGCTCACTAAAACAGGGGGAGAATAGCAATCAGCCCCAGCATTTT; CDR3aa: CASSLKQGENSNQPQHF; len: 17; j_gene: TRBJ1-5; abundance: NA; v_gene: TRBV18; d_gene: TRBD1
CDR3nt: TGTGCCAGCAGCTCAAAAAGGGGGCCTTACGCTGAAGCTTTCTTT; CDR3aa: CASSSKRGPYAEAFF; len: 15; j_gene: TRBJ1-1; abundance: NA; v_gene: TRBV11-2; d_gene: TRBD1
CDR3nt: TGTGCCAGCAGTTACGCCCTGTGGGCAGGGAACACAGATACGCAGTATTTT; CDR3aa: CASSYALWAGNTDTQYF; len: 17; j_gene: TRBJ2-3; abundance: NA; v_gene: TRBV6-2/TRBV6-3; d_gene: NA
CDR3nt: TGCGCCAGCAGCCCAACGGGGGTCAATCAGCCCCAGCATTTT; CDR3aa: CASSPTGVNQPQHF; len: 14; j_gene: TRBJ1-5; abundance: once; v_gene: TRBV4-1; d_gene: NA
CDR3nt: TGCAGCGGCGCTCGGTGGGCAGGGGTAAGCACTGAAGCTTTCTTT; CDR3aa: CSGARWAGVSTEAFF; len: 15; j_gene: TRBJ1-1; abundance: NA; v_gene: TRBV29-1; d_gene: NA
CDR3nt: TGTGCCAGCAGCCAATGGGCCAGGGACTATGGCTACACCTTC; CDR3aa: CASSQWARDYGYTF; len: 14; j_gene: TRBJ1-2; abundance: NA; v_gene: TRBV14; d_gene: NA
CDR3nt: TGTGCCAGCAGCCTTAGACAACAGGGGGCCCTCACAGATACGCAGTATTTT; CDR3aa: CASSLRQQGALTDTQYF; len: 17; j_gene: TRBJ2-3; abundance: once; v_gene: TRBV3-1/TRBV3-2; d_gene: TRBD1
CDR3nt: TGTGCCAGCAGCCGTTCTTTTGGCGCGGGGGTGGGCAATGAGCAGTTCTTC; CDR3aa: CASSRSFGAGVGNEQFF; len: 17; j_gene: TRBJ2-1; abundance: NA; v_gene: TRBV3-1/TRBV3-2; d_gene: TRBD2
CDR3nt: TGTGCCAGCAGTTACTCGTTGCGGGGGGCTTCCTACGAGCAGTACTTC; CDR3aa: CASSYSLRGASYEQYF; len: 16; j_gene: TRBJ2-7; abundance: NA; v_gene: TRBV6-2/TRBV6-3; d_gene: TRBD2
CDR3nt: TGTGCCAGCAGCATTGGGGGGGATCAGCCCCAGCATTTT; CDR3aa: CASSIGGDQPQHF; len: 13; j_gene: TRBJ1-5; abundance: NA; v_gene: TRBV5-4; d_gene: NA
CDR3nt: TGTGCCAGCAGCCGGGACAGGGAGAGTGGGGCCAACGTCCTGACTTTC; CDR3aa: CASSRDRESGANVLTF; len: 16; j_gene: TRBJ2-6; abundance: NA; v_gene: TRBV3-1/TRBV3-2; d_gene: TRBD1
CDR3nt: TGTGCCAGCAGCTCGGGGACTAGCGGGTCCTACGAGCAGTACTTC; CDR3aa: CASSSGTSGSYEQYF; len: 15; j_gene: TRBJ2-7; abundance: NA; v_gene: TRBV4-2; d_gene: TRBD2
CDR3nt: TGTGCCAGCAGCCATCACAGGGCTACCTACGAGCAGTACTTC; CDR3aa: CASSHHRATYEQYF; len: 14; j_gene: TRBJ2-7; abundance: NA; v_gene: TRBV5-4; d_gene: NA
CDR3nt: TGTGCCAGCAGACCGTCCCTCGGGGAGACCCAGTACTTC; CDR3aa: CASRPSLGETQYF; len: 13; j_gene: TRBJ2-5; abundance: NA; v_gene: TRBV3-1/TRBV3-2; d_gene: NA
CDR3nt: TGTGCCACCAGCAGAGTCAGGGGGCAAGGGGAGCTGTTTTTT; CDR3aa: CATSRVRGQGELFF; len: 14; j_gene: TRBJ2-2; abundance: NA; v_gene: TRBV15; d_gene: TRBD1
CDR3nt: TGTGCCAGCAGCGTCTACAGGGGACCTACCTACGAGCAGTACTTC; CDR3aa: CASSVYRGPTYEQYF; len: 15; j_gene: TRBJ2-7; abundance: NA; v_gene: TRBV7-2; d_gene: TRBD1
CDR3nt: TGTGCCAGTACCCCACAGGGACAGGTATCCGGTTCGAGTGGCTACACCTTC; CDR3aa: CASTPQGQVSGSSGYTF; len: 17; j_gene: TRBJ1-2; abundance: NA; v_gene: TRBV19; d_gene: TRBD1
CDR3nt: TGTGCCACCAGCATCGGGACAGGGAACGAGCAGTACTTC; CDR3aa: CATSIGTGNEQYF; len: 13; j_gene: TRBJ2-7; abundance: medium-sized; v_gene: TRBV15; d_gene: TRBD1
CDR3nt: TGTGCCAGTACAAATCGGTCGCCGCAAGAGACCCAGTACTTC; CDR3aa: CASTNRSPQETQYF; len: 14; j_gene: TRBJ2-5; abundance: NA; v_gene: TRBV19; d_gene: NA
CDR3nt: TGCGCCAGCAGCCAAGACAGGTTAGCGTACAATGAGCAGTTCTTC; CDR3aa: CASSQDRLAYNEQFF; len: 15; j_gene: TRBJ2-1; abundance: NA; v_gene: TRBV4-1; d_gene: NA
CDR3nt: TGTGCCAGCAGTCTGGACAGTTCATCGAACACTGAAGCTTTCTTT; CDR3aa: CASSLDSSSNTEAFF; len: 15; j_gene: TRBJ1-1; abundance: NA; v_gene: TRBV2; d_gene: NA
CDR3nt: TGCAGCGTTGAAAAACAGGGAGGGGCTTTCTTT; CDR3aa: CSVEKQGGAFF; len: 11; j_gene: TRBJ1-1; abundance: NA; v_gene: TRBV29-1; d_gene: NA
CDR3nt: TGTGCCACCAGTGATGCGGGGGTCGGCTCCTACAATGAGCAGTTCTTC; CDR3aa: CATSDAGVGSYNEQFF; len: 16; j_gene: TRBJ2-1; abundance: NA; v_gene: TRBV24-1; d_gene: TRBD2
CDR3nt: TGCGCCAGCAGCCAAGACGGCGGGGGTGGTAATCAGCCCCAGCATTTT; CDR3aa: CASSQDGGGGNQPQHF; len: 16; j_gene: TRBJ1-5; abundance: NA; v_gene: TRBV4-1; d_gene: NA
CDR3nt: TGCGCCAGCAGCATAGGGGCTGGAAACACCATATATTTT; CDR3aa: CASSIGAGNTIYF; len: 13; j_gene: TRBJ1-3; abundance: once; v_gene: TRBV5-1; d_gene: NA
CDR3nt: TGTGCCGGGATACTAGGACCCTACAATGAGCAGTTCTTC; CDR3aa: CAGILGPYNEQFF; len: 13; j_gene: TRBJ2-1; abundance: NA; v_gene: TRBV30; d_gene: NA
CDR3nt: TGTGCCAGCAGCTTAGCGGGCATTGAAGCTTTCTTT; CDR3aa: CASSLAGIEAFF; len: 12; j_gene: TRBJ1-1; abundance: NA; v_gene: TRBV11-1; d_gene: NA
CDR3nt: TGTGCCAGCAGTTTGCGACAGGGGGCAGAGAAGGCTGAAGCTTTCTTT; CDR3aa: CASSLRQGAEKAEAFF; len: 16; j_gene: TRBJ1-1; abundance: NA; v_gene: TRBV6-2/TRBV6-3; d_gene: TRBD1